This TCR beta chain was identified during a study of OX40 agonist ivuxolimab in advanced cancers. Across the whole study: Aged roughly 23 to 85 with a mean of about 60 years, they were almost 85% male.

The CDR3 has 12 residues. CDR1 and CDR2 from the germline V gene are MNHEY and SVGAGI. Trimming removed 4 bases from V and 8 bases from J; junction bases left unmatched: 1. Using immunoSEQ multiplex PCR, the repertoire was profiled, and TCRdb retains in-frame clones only, with some absent. The sample yields approximately 47,000 clones, about nine tenths seen once. The gene calls are TRBV6-5 and TRBJ1-4, with 7 bases matching TRBD1. Sequencing was performed on CD4+ or CD8+ T cells sorted from blood, taken in a trial of the OX40 agonist ivuxolimab. The source of this sequence is an adult with an advanced solid tumor such as melanoma, head and neck, liver or kidney cancer. CDR3 in DNA: TGTGCCAGCAGTTGGACAGGCGAAAAACTGTTTTTT. Its translation is CASSWTGEKLFF.